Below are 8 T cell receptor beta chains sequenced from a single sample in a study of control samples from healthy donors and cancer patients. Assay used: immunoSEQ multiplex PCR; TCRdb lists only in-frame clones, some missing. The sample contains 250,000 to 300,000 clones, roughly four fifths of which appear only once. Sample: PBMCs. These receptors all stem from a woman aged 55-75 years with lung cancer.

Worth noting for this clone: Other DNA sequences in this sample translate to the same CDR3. The CDR3 loop is CASSLDYNEQFF. CDR3 DNA sequence: TGCGCCAGCAGCTTGGACTACAATGAGCAGTTCTTC. The rearrangement links TRBV5-1 to TRBJ2-1; no clear D. The CDR3 extends over 12 amino acids. V lost 0 bases, J lost 3 bases, and 1 base lay in between. Germline V CDR1 and CDR2: SGHRS, YFSETQ.

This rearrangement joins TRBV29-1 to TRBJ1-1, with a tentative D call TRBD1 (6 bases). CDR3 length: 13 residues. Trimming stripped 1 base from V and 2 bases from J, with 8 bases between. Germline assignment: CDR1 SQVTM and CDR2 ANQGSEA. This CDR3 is CSVEGGPNTEAFF. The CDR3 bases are TGCAGCGTTGAAGGGGGGCCCAACACTGAAGCTTTCTTT.

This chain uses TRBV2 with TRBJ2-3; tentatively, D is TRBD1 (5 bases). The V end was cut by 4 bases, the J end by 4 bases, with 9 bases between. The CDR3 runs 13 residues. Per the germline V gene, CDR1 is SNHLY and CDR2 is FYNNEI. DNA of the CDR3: TGTGCCAGCAGTGCAGGGTACCCAGATACGCAGTATTTT. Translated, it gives CASSAGYPDTQYF.

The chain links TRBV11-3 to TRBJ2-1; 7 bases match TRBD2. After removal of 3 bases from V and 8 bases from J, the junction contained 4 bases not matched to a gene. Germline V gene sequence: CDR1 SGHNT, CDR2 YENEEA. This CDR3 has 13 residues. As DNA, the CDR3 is TGTGCCAGCAGCTTGAGGGGAGGGGATGAGCAGTTCTTC. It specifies CASSLRGGDEQFF.

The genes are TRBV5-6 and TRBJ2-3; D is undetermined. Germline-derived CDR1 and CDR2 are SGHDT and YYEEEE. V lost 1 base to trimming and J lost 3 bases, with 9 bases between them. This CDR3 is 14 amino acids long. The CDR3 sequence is CASSLSSRTDTQYF. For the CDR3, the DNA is TGTGCCAGCAGCTTGTCGAGTCGAACAGATACGCAGTATTTT.

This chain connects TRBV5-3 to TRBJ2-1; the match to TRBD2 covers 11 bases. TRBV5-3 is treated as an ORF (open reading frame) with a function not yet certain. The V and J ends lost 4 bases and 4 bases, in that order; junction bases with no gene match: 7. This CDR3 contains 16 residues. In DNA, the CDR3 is TGTGCCAGAAGCGGTGAGGGGACTAGCGGATACAATGAGCAGTTCTTC. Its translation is CARSGEGTSGYNEQFF.

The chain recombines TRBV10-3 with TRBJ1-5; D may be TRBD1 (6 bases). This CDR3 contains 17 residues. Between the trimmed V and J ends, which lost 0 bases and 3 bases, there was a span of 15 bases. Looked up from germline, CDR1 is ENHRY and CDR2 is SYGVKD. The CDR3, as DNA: TGTGCCATCAGTGAGTCGAGGGGACCAGGGGACAATCAGCCCCAGCATTTT. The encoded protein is CAISESRGPGDNQPQHF.

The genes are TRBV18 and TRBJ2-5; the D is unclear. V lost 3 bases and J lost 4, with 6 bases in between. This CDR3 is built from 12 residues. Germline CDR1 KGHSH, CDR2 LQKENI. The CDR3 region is CASSPNPETQYF. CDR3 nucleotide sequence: TGTGCCAGCTCACCCAATCCAGAGACCCAGTACTTC. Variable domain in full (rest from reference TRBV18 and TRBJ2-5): NAGVMQNPRHLVRRRGQEARLRCSPMKGHSHVYWYRQLPEEGLKFMVYLQKENIIDESGMPKERFSAEFPKEGPSILRIQQVVRGDSAAYFCASSPNPETQYFGPGTRLLVL.